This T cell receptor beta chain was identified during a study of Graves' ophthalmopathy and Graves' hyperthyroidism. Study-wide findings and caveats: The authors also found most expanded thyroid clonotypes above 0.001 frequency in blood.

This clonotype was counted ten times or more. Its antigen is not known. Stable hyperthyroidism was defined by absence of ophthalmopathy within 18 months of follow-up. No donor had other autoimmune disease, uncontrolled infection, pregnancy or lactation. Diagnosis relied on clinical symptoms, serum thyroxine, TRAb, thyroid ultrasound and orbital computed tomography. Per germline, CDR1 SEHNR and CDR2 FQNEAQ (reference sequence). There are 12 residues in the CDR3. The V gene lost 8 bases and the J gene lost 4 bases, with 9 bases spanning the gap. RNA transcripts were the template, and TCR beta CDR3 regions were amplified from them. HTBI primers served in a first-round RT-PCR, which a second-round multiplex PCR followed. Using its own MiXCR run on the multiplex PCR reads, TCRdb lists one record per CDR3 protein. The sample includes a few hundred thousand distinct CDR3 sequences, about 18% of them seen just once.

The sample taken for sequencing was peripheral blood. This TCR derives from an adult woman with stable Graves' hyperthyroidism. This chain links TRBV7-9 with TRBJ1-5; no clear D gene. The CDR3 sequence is CASAGGNQPQHF. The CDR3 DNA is TGTGCCAGCGCCGGCGGAAATCAGCCCCAGCATTTT. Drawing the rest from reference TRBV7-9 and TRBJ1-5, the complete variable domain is DTGVSQNPRHKITKRGQNVTFRCDPISEHNRLYWYRQTLGQGPEFLTYFQNEAQLEKSRLLSDRFSAERPKGSFSTLEIQRTEQGDSAMYLCASAGGNQPQHFGDGTRLSIL.